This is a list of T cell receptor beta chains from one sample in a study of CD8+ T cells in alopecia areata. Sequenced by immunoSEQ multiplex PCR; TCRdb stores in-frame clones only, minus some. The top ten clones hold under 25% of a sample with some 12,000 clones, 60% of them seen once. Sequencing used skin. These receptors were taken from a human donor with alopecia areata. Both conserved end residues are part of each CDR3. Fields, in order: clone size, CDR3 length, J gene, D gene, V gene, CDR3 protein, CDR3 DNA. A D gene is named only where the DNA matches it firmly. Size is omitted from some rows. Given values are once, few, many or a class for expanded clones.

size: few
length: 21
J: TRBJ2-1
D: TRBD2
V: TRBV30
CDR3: CAWSGGLWTSGRSSSYNEQFF
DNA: TGTGCCTGGAGTGGGGGCCTTTGGACTAGCGGGAGGTCCAGCTCCTACAATGAGCAGTTCTTC

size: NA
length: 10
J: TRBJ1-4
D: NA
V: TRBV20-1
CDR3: CSANREKLFF
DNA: TGCAGTGCTAATCGTGAAAAACTGTTTTTT

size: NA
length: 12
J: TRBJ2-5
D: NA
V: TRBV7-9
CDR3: CASRSDGETQYF
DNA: TGTGCCAGCAGGTCGGACGGAGAGACCCAGTACTTC

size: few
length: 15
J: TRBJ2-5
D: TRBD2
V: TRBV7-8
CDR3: CASSLAGTSFETQYF
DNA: TGTGCCAGCAGCTTAGCGGGGACTAGCTTTGAGACCCAGTACTTC

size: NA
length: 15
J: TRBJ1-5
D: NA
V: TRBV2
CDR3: CATSGDFYSNQPQHF
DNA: TGTGCCACCTCCGGGGACTTCTATAGCAATCAGCCCCAGCATTTT

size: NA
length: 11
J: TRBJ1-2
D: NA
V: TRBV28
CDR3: CATTDFYGYTF
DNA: TGTGCCACGACAGATTTCTATGGCTACACCTTC

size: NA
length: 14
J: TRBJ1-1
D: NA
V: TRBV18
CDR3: CASSPRGRGTEAFF
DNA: TGTGCCAGCTCACCACGGGGTAGAGGAACTGAAGCTTTCTTT

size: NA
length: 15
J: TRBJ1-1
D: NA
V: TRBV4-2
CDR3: CASSQEGPTNTEAFF
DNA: TGTGCCAGCAGCCAGGAAGGACCGACGAACACTGAAGCTTTCTTT

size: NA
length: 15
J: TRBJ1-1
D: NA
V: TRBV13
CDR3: CASSLVTGISTEAFF
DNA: TGTGCCAGCAGCTTAGTTACAGGGATTAGCACTGAAGCTTTCTTT

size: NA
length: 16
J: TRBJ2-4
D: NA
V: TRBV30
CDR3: CAWTPGWGRPKNIQYF
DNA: TGTGCCTGGACCCCCGGATGGGGGAGGCCCAAAAACATTCAGTACTTC

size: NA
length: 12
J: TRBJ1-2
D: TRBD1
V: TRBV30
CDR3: CAWTDRVYSYTF
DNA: TGTGCCTGGACGGACAGGGTCTATAGCTACACCTTC

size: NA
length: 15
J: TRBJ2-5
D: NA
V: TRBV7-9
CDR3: CASSPGRRPEETQYF
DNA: TGTGCCAGCAGCCCCGGCAGAAGGCCGGAGGAGACCCAGTACTTC

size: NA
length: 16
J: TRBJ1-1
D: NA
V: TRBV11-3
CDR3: CASSLDGGGSGTEAFF
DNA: TGTGCCAGCAGCTTAGATGGCGGGGGATCGGGCACTGAAGCTTTCTTT

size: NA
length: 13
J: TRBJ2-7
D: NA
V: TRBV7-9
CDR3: CASMSPPGDEQYF
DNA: TGTGCCAGCATGAGTCCCCCGGGGGACGAGCAGTACTTC

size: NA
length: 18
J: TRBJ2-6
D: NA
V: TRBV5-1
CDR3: CASSYPTATDSGANVLTF
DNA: TGCGCCAGCAGCTACCCGACAGCAACGGACTCTGGGGCCAACGTCCTGACTTTC

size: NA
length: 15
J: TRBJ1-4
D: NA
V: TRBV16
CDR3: CASSQSVGGTEKLFF
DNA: TGTGCCAGCAGCCAATCCGTTGGGGGGACTGAAAAACTGTTTTTT

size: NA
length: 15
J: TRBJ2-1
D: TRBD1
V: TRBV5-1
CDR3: CASGVRDRGHNEQFF
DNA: TGCGCCAGCGGGGTCCGGGACAGGGGACACAATGAGCAGTTCTTC

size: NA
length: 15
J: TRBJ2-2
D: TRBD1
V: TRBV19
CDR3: CASSTRTGATGELFF
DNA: TGTGCCAGTAGTACACGGACAGGGGCCACCGGGGAGCTGTTTTTT

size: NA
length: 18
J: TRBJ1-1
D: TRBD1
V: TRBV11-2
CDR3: CASSLDQGGSSVNTEAFF
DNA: TGTGCCAGCAGCTTAGATCAGGGGGGTTCCTCCGTGAACACTGAAGCTTTCTTT

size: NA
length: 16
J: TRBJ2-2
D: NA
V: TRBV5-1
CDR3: CASSLRLQGTPGELFF
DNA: TGCGCCAGCAGCTTAAGGTTGCAGGGAACTCCCGGGGAGCTGTTTTTT

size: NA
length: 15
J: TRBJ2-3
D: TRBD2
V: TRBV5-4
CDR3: CASSRLAGEGDTQYF
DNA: TGTGCCAGCAGTCGACTAGCGGGAGAAGGAGATACGCAGTATTTT

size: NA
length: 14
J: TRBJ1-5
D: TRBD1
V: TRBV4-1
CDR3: CASSQQTGPQPQHF
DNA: TGCGCCAGCAGCCAACAGACAGGGCCTCAGCCCCAGCATTTT

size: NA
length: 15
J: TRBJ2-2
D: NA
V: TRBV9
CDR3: CASSVGQANTGELFF
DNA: TGTGCCAGCAGCGTAGGACAGGCCAACACCGGGGAGCTGTTTTTT

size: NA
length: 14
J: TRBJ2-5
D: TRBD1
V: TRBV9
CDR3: CASSVAYRGQTQYF
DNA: TGTGCCAGCAGCGTAGCTTACAGGGGGCAGACCCAGTACTTC

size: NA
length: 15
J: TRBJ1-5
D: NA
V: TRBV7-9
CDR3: CASSLQGSSNQPQHF
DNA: TGTGCCAGCAGCTTGCAGGGGTCGAGCAATCAGCCCCAGCATTTT

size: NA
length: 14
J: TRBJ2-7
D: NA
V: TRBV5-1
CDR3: CASSLVGTPYEQYF
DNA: TGCGCCAGCAGCTTGGTCGGGACCCCCTACGAGCAGTACTTC

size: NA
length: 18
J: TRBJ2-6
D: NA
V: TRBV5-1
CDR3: CASSLTLPGASGANVLTF
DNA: TGCGCCAGCAGCTTGACCTTACCAGGGGCCTCTGGGGCCAACGTCCTGACTTTC

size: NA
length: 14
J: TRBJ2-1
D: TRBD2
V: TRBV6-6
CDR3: CASHGTRGSNEQFF
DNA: TGTGCCAGCCACGGGACTAGGGGGAGCAATGAGCAGTTCTTC

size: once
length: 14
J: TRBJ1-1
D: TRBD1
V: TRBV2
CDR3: CASSGGRQGTEAFF
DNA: TGTGCCAGCAGTGGGGGGAGACAGGGGACTGAAGCTTTCTTT

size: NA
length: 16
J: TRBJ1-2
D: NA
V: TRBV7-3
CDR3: CASSLTRGSLIYGYTF
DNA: TGTGCCAGCAGCTTAACCAGGGGATCCTTAATCTATGGCTACACCTTC

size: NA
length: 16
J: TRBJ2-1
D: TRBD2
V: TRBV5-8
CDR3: CASSFFGGAVYNEQFF
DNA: TGTGCCAGCAGCTTTTTCGGGGGGGCGGTCTACAATGAGCAGTTCTTC

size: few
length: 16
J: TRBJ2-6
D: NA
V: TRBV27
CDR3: CASSPPMGSGANVLTF
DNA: TGTGCCAGCAGTCCCCCGATGGGTTCCGGGGCCAACGTCCTGACTTTC

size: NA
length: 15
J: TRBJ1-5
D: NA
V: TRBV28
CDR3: CASSLSGGGGQPQHF
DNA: TGTGCCAGCAGTTTGTCGGGGGGCGGGGGGCAGCCCCAGCATTTT

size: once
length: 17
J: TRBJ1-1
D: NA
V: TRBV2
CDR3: CASSDVSGGRGNTEAFF
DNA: TGTGCCAGCAGTGATGTCTCCGGCGGCAGGGGGAACACTGAAGCTTTCTTT

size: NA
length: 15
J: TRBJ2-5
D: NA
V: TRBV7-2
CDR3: CASSPGSGYQETQYF
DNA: TGTGCCAGCAGCCCGGGATCAGGGTACCAAGAGACCCAGTACTTC

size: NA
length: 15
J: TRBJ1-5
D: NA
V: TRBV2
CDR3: CASSPQQGGNQPQHF
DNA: TGTGCCAGCAGTCCGCAACAGGGCGGGAATCAGCCCCAGCATTTT

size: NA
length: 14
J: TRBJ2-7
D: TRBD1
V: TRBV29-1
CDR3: CSVDGGQGAYEQYF
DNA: TGCAGCGTTGACGGAGGACAGGGGGCTTACGAGCAGTACTTC

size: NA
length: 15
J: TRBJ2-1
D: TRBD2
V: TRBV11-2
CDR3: CASSLGAGAYNEQFF
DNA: TGTGCCAGCAGCTTAGGAGCGGGAGCCTACAATGAGCAGTTCTTC

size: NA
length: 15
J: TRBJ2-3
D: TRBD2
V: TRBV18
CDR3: CASSPGLASGDTQYF
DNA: TGTGCCAGCTCACCTGGACTAGCGAGCGGGGATACGCAGTATTTT

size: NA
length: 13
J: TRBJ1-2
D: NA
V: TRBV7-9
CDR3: CASSIQAVYGYTF
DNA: TGTGCCAGCAGCATCCAGGCAGTATATGGCTACACCTTC

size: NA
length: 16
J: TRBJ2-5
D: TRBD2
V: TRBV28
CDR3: CASSALETSSLKTQYF
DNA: TGTGCCAGCAGCGCCCTCGAGACTAGCAGTTTGAAGACCCAGTACTTC

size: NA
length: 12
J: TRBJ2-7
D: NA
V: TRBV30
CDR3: CAWSATGVEQYF
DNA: TGTGCCTGGTCAGCTACAGGAGTAGAGCAGTACTTC

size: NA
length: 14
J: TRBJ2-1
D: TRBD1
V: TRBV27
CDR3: CGTRMDRSIMEQFF
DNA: TGTGGAACCCGGATGGACAGGTCGATAATGGAGCAGTTCTTC

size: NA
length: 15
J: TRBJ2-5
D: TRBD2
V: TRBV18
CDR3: CASSLGLAGLETQYF
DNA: TGTGCCAGCTCTCTTGGACTAGCGGGATTGGAGACCCAGTACTTC

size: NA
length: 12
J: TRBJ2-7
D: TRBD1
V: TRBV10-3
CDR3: CAIRRQGPEQYF
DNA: TGTGCCATCAGAAGACAGGGCCCCGAGCAGTACTTC

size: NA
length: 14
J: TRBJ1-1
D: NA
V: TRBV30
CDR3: CAWSVLGASTEAFF
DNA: TGTGCCTGGAGTGTTCTGGGGGCCAGCACTGAAGCTTTCTTT

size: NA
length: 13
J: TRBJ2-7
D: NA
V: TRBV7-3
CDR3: CASSLKSSYEQYF
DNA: TGTGCCAGCAGCTTAAAGTCCTCCTACGAGCAGTACTTC

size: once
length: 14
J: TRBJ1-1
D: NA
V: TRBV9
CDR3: CASSVGQMNTEAFF
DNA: TGTGCCAGCAGCGTAGGACAGATGAACACTGAAGCTTTCTTT

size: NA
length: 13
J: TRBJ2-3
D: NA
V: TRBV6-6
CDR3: CASSARTTDTQYF
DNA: TGTGCCAGCAGCGCCCGAACCACAGATACGCAGTATTTT

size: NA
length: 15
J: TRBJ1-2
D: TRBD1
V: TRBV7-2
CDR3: CASSFQGAVRNGYTF
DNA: TGTGCCAGCAGCTTCCAGGGGGCAGTAAGGAATGGCTACACCTTC

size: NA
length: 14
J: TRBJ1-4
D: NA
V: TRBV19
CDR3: CASSGGATNEKLFF
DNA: TGTGCCAGTAGTGGAGGGGCAACTAATGAAAAACTGTTTTTT

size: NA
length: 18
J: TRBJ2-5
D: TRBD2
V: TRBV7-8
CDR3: CASSLVLAGVLGLETQYF
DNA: TGTGCCAGCAGCTTAGTCCTAGCGGGAGTACTAGGTCTGGAGACCCAGTACTTC

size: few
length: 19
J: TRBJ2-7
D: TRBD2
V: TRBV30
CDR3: CAWRGPRLAGGRSPYEQYF
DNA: TGTGCCTGGAGAGGTCCCCGGCTAGCGGGAGGTAGGAGCCCCTACGAGCAGTACTTC

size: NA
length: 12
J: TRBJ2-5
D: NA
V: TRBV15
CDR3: CATQGYRETQYF
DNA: TGTGCCACTCAGGGTTATAGGGAGACCCAGTACTTC

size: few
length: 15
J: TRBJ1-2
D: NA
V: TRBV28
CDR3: CASRAWEVWVDGYTF
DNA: TGTGCCAGCCGGGCTTGGGAGGTATGGGTTGACGGCTACACCTTC

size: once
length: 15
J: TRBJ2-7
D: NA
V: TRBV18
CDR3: CASSPPGGADTRQYF
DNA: TGTGCCAGCTCACCACCGGGAGGTGCCGATACGCGGCAGTACTTC

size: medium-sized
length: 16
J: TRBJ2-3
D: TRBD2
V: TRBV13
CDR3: CASSLGGLVTTDTQYF
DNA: TGTGCCAGCAGCTTAGGTGGACTAGTCACCACAGATACGCAGTATTTT

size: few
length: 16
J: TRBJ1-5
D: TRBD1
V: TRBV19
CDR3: CASSTGQGFSNQPQHF
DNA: TGTGCCAGTAGTACCGGACAGGGCTTTAGCAATCAGCCCCAGCATTTT